This T cell receptor (beta chain) was sequenced in a study of blood T cells in healthy people across ages. Findings of the study overall: PBMCs were not sorted, which prevented a conclusive comparison of naive versus antigen-experienced cells.

A remark on this clonotype: Its target is not known.

Using a J-beta primer mix together with a sample-barcoded 5' primer, a second PCR was run for 7 to 11 cycles. Paired-end reads containing CDR3 totaled no fewer than 3 million for each sample. Each CDR3 protein is one row after TCRdb ran MiXCR on the 5' RACE reads. The sample has around 1,000,000 distinct CDR3 sequences, approximately 38% seen once; the top ten hold about 12%. The CDR3 has 15 residues. V dropped 7 bases and J dropped 1 base, with 16 bases sitting between them. CDR1 is LNHDA and CDR2 is SQIVND in the germline V gene (reference sequence). The gene calls are TRBV19 and TRBJ2-5; weak D call: TRBD2 (5 bases). Source material: blood. This receptor was identified in a young man in good health. The chain's CDR3 is CASNNAPGVQETQYF. The CDR3 DNA reads TGTGCCAGTAACAACGCCCCCGGGGTCCAAGAGACCCAGTACTTC.